Below, 30 T cell receptor beta chains from the same sample are listed, as sequenced in a study of blood T cells in healthy people across ages. Primed by a sample-barcoded 5' primer and a J-beta primer mix, a second PCR proceeded for about 6 to 11 cycles. TCRdb passed the 5' RACE reads through MiXCR, listing each CDR3 protein once. Counted here are roughly 800,000 distinct CDR3 sequences, more than 20% occurring once; the ten biggest clones make up more than 3%. This sample also appeared in a second study, on T cells of mothers and their children.

The sequenced sample consisted of blood. The receptors come from a boy between 10 and 17 years old in good health.

This clonotype was observed a few times. V gene TRBV3-1 combines with J gene TRBJ2-1; no reliable D call. The J call may be faulty, since TRBJ2-7 better matches the DNA end. CDR3 size: 15 residues. Germline CDR1 LGHDT, CDR2 YNNKEL (reference sequence). CDR3 coding DNA: TGTGCCAGCAGCCAAGATCGGCGCCAACACTACGAGCAGTACTTC. Encoded protein: CASSQDRRQHYEQYF.

This sequence joins TRBV10-3 and TRBJ2-5, with 12 bases that match TRBD2. V shed 7 bases and J 5 bases; nucleotides not matched to a gene: 5. Per germline, CDR1 ENHRY and CDR2 SYGVKD. The CDR3 covers 14 residues. For the CDR3, the DNA is TGTGCCATCAAACCGACTAGCGGGAGCGAGACCCAGTACTTC. As protein: CAIKPTSGSETQYF.

V and J are TRBV11-2 and TRBJ2-5, with 11 bases fitting TRBD2. This CDR3 is built from 15 residues. The V and J ends lost 4 bases and 5 bases, in that order; junction bases with no gene match: 6. The germline V gene encodes CDR1 SGHAT and CDR2 FQNNGV. The CDR3: CASSSTSGSHETQYF. The CDR3 DNA reads as TGTGCCAGCAGCTCAACTAGCGGGAGTCACGAGACCCAGTACTTC.

This clonotype appeared a few times. The chain combines TRBV5-1 with TRBJ2-1, with 11 bases aligning to TRBD2. Germline V gene sequence: CDR1 SGHRS, CDR2 YFSETQ. This CDR3 region has 15 residues. V dropped 2 bases and J dropped 9; count of bases not matched to a gene: 7. The CDR3 reads CASSFSPGLAGEQFF. CDR3 nucleotide sequence: TGCGCCAGCAGCTTTAGTCCCGGACTAGCGGGTGAGCAGTTCTTC.

This clonotype has more than one count but fewer than ten. The chain carries TRBV25-1 and TRBJ2-5; D uncertain. The V gene lost 4 bases and the J gene lost 4 bases, with 10 bases spanning the gap. Germline values: CDR1 MGHDK, CDR2 SYGVNS. CDR3 length equals 13 residues. DNA of the CDR3: TGTGCCAGCAGTGCCCAGGATCTAGAGACCCAGTACTTC. As protein: CASSAQDLETQYF.

This clonotype was detected only a few times. V is TRBV10-3 and J is TRBJ2-1; D might be TRBD1 (6 bases). Germline CDR1 and CDR2: ENHRY and SYGVKD. The CDR3 runs 14 residues. Trimming left V 10 bases short and J 0 bases short, with 13 bases between. CDR3 coding DNA: TGTGCCACAGGACAGACGAGCTCCTACAATGAGCAGTTCTTC. Translated: CATGQTSSYNEQFF.

This clonotype was counted only a few times. The chain joins TRBV18 to TRBJ2-5; D not resolved. Germline V CDR1 and CDR2: KGHSH, LQKENI. This CDR3 spans 17 amino acids. V gave up 0 bases and J gave up 4 bases, with 18 bases separating them. The CDR3 DNA is TGTGCCAGCTCACCACCGGCAGGAAGTGTGGCAAGAGAGACCCAGTACTTC. It codes for CASSPPAGSVARETQYF. Combining the CDR3 with reference TRBV18 and TRBJ2-5 gives the whole variable domain NAGVMQNPRHLVRRRGQEARLRCSPMKGHSHVYWYRQLPEEGLKFMVYLQKENIIDESGMPKERFSAEFPKEGPSILRIQQVVRGDSAAYFCASSPPAGSVARETQYFGPGTRLLVL.

This clonotype showed up just a few times. The chain uses TRBV28 and TRBJ1-5, with 8 positions matching TRBD1. Germline V gives CDR1 MDHEN, CDR2 SYDVKM. The J segment lost 5 bases and the V segment lost 3 bases, leaving 6 bases of the junction unmatched. CDR3 length: 15 amino acids. Here the CDR3 DNA reads TGTGCCAGCAGTTTGGGGACGACAGGGGATCAGCCCCAGCATTTT. This translates into CASSLGTTGDQPQHF. The whole variable domain, remainder taken from reference TRBV28 and TRBJ1-5, is DVKVTQSSRYLVKRTGEKVFLECVQDMDHENMFWYRQDPGLGLRLIYFSYDVKMKEKGDIPEGYSVSREKKERFSLILESASTNQTSMYLCASSLGTTGDQPQHFGDGTRLSIL.

The CDR3 bases are TGCAGCGTTGGACCCCGGGACGGTCCCTCCTACGAGCAGTACTTC. It translates to CSVGPRDGPSYEQYF. V usage is TRBV29-1 and J usage is TRBJ2-7; D may match TRBD1 or TRBD2 (5 bases each). The CDR3 consists of 15 residues. In germline, CDR1 is SQVTM, CDR2 ANQGSEA. The V and J ends lost 4 bases and 0 bases respectively, with 16 bases between them.

This clonotype was picked up a small number of times. The chain joins TRBV12-3 or TRBV12-4 to TRBJ1-2; D possibly corresponds to TRBD1 (5 bases). The CDR3 extends over 12 amino acids. Trimming left V 7 bases short and J 4 bases short, with 10 bases between. The CDR3 sequence: CASTRAGYGYTF. In DNA, the CDR3 is TGTGCCAGCACCAGGGCCGGCTATGGCTACACCTTC.

This chain connects TRBV27 to TRBJ2-7; a weak D match, TRBD1 (6 bases). The CDR3 is 17 amino acids. V lost 5 bases and J 3 bases, leaving 23 bases between the germline ends. Germline assignment: CDR1 MNHEY and CDR2 SMNVEV (reference sequence). This CDR3 is CASSLDGGEGPHYEQYF. Written as DNA, the CDR3 is TGTGCCAGCAGTCTAGATGGGGGCGAGGGACCTCACTACGAGCAGTACTTC.

The rearrangement joins TRBV5-1 to TRBJ1-1, with D perhaps matching TRBD1 (5 bases). CDR3 length: 16 residues. Germline lookup yields CDR1 SGHRS and CDR2 YFSETQ. V dropped 4 bases and J dropped 5 bases, with 21 bases sitting between them. The CDR3 is CASSPEIGGGWTEAFF. In DNA, the CDR3 is TGCGCCAGCAGCCCGGAGATTGGGGGAGGTTGGACTGAAGCTTTCTTT.

This clonotype occurred a few times. This chain links TRBV2 with TRBJ1-1; D gene ambiguous. This CDR3 region has 12 residues. CDR1 and CDR2 from the germline V gene are SNHLY and FYNNEI. Trimming left V 4 bases short and J 5 bases short, with 8 bases between. CDR3 sequence (DNA): TGTGCCAGCAGTGTAAAGGGAACTGAAGCTTTCTTT. This translates into CASSVKGTEAFF.

A few counts support this clonotype. The rearrangement joins TRBV11-2 to TRBJ2-1, with D perhaps given as TRBD1 or TRBD2 (6 bases each). The CDR3 has 14 amino acids. Trimming left V 5 bases short and J 5 bases short, with 13 bases between. The germline V gene has CDR1 SGHAT and CDR2 FQNNGV. The CDR3 sequence: CASSLLGGNNEQFF. CDR3 bases: TGTGCCAGCAGCCTCCTAGGGGGGAACAATGAGCAGTTCTTC.

The chain has TRBV27 and TRBJ2-6; either TRBD1 or TRBD2 may supply D (6 bases each). With 5 bases removed from V and 4 bases from J, the gap between germline ends came to 15 bases. From germline, CDR1 is MNHEY and CDR2 SMNVEV (reference sequence). This CDR3 has 16 amino acids. The CDR3 loop is CASSTKGGSGANVLTF. CDR3 bases: TGTGCCAGCAGTACTAAGGGGGGCTCCGGGGCCAACGTCCTGACTTTC.

This clonotype has only a few counts. DNA of the CDR3: TGTGCCAGCAGTCCTGGTGCTTCGGGAGGATACGAGCAGTACTTC. This translates into CASSPGASGGYEQYF. This sequence joins TRBV27 and TRBJ2-7, with 7 bases that match TRBD2. The J segment lost 4 bases and the V segment lost 5 bases, leaving 11 bases of the junction unmatched. CDR1 MNHEY and CDR2 SMNVEV come from the germline V gene (reference sequence). The CDR3 is 15 residues long.

This clonotype has more than one count but fewer than ten. The rearrangement uses TRBV6-5 and TRBJ1-1; D perhaps matches TRBD1 (5 bases). V dropped 4 bases and J dropped 0 bases, with 9 bases sitting between them. This CDR3 region has 14 residues. Germline loops: CDR1 MNHEY, CDR2 SVGAGI. CDR3 sequence: CASSSGRMNTEAFF. CDR3 bases: TGTGCCAGCAGTTCGGGACGGATGAACACTGAAGCTTTCTTT.

The CDR3 spells CASSYGKIYEQYF. The CDR3 region has the DNA TGTGCCAGCAGTTATGGAAAGATCTACGAGCAGTACTTC. This chain links TRBV6-2 or TRBV6-3 with TRBJ2-5; D not resolved. The end of the DNA aligns better with TRBJ2-7, so the J call may be wrong. The CDR3 has 13 residues. Germline CDR1 MNHEY, CDR2 SVGEGT.

This chain joins TRBV5-6 and TRBJ2-3; D may be TRBD2 (5 bases). Germline V CDR1 and CDR2: SGHDT, YYEEEE. The length of the CDR3 is 16 residues. V was cut by 0 bases and J by 3 bases, with 14 bases left in between. The CDR3 reads CASSLGSGRRTDTQYF. CDR3 in DNA: TGTGCCAGCAGCTTGGGCTCCGGCCGGAGGACAGATACGCAGTATTTT.

This clonotype was detected a few times. The chain combines TRBV28 with TRBJ2-5, with 7 bases matching TRBD1. The end of the DNA aligns better with TRBJ2-1, so the J call may be wrong. Germline V CDR1 and CDR2: MDHEN, SYDVKM. The CDR3 spans 16 residues. The CDR3 is CASSYPHRDSLNEQFF. CDR3 DNA: TGTGCCAGCAGCTACCCACACCGGGACAGCCTCAATGAGCAGTTCTTC.

V and J are TRBV20-1 and TRBJ1-1; no clear D gene. The length of the CDR3 is 13 residues. The germline V gene has CDR1 DFQATT and CDR2 SNEGSKA (reference sequence). The V and J ends lost 5 bases and 4 bases respectively, with 14 bases between them. CDR3 sequence: CSASGPLSTEAFF. Written as DNA, the CDR3 is TGCAGTGCTTCCGGGCCCTTGAGCACTGAAGCTTTCTTT.

J is TRBJ2-4 and V is TRBV28; D tentatively fits TRBD1 or TRBD2 (6 bases each). Between the trimmed V and J ends, which lost 5 bases and 3 bases, there was a span of 14 bases. The CDR3 has 15 residues. Looked up from germline, CDR1 is MDHEN and CDR2 is SYDVKM. CDR3 protein: CASSHGGIGKNIQYF. CDR3 nucleotide sequence: TGTGCCAGCAGTCACGGGGGCATTGGCAAAAACATTCAGTACTTC.

This clonotype was seen only a few times. CDR3 nucleotide sequence: TGCGCCAGCAGCCAAGACGGGGGGCGGGGGACAGATACGCAGTATTTT. Translation gives CASSQDGGRGTDTQYF. V gene TRBV4-3 combines with J gene TRBJ2-3; D is possibly TRBD2 (7 bases). V lost 0 bases, J lost 3 bases, and 13 bases lay in between. Germline V gene sequence: CDR1 LGHNA, CDR2 YSLEER. CDR3 length: 16 amino acids.

This clonotype has just a few counts. The V call is TRBV10-3, the J call TRBJ2-1; tentative D call: TRBD2 (6 bases). Germline loops: CDR1 ENHRY, CDR2 SYGVKD. Trimming pared 0 bases from V and 0 bases from J, leaving 6 bases between. CDR3 size: 15 residues. CDR3 nucleotides: TGTGCCATCAGTGAGTCCGGGGGCTCCTACAATGAGCAGTTCTTC. It codes for CAISESGGSYNEQFF.

In the case of this clonotype: Because it lacks the conserved phenylalanine or tryptophan at the end, this CDR3 is likely a read error. The V call is TRBV6-1, the J call TRBJ1-1, with D uncertain. CDR1 MNHNS and CDR2 SASEGT come from the germline V gene. Trimming removed 2 bases at V and 4 bases at J, with 5 bases between. The CDR3 loop spans 12 amino acids. The CDR3 sequence is CASSESSTEAFL. In DNA form, the CDR3 reads TGTGCCAGCAGTGAATCAAGCACTGAAGCTTTCCTT.

The rearrangement links TRBV9 to TRBJ2-7; perhaps TRBD2 as D (6 bases). V lost 0 bases and J lost 2, with 15 bases in between. The germline V gene has CDR1 SGDLS and CDR2 YYNGEE. The CDR3 has 16 amino acids. The CDR3 loop is CASSVGGAEGAYEQYF. The CDR3 DNA reads TGTGCCAGCAGCGTAGGGGGAGCGGAGGGAGCCTACGAGCAGTACTTC. Combining the CDR3 with reference TRBV9 and TRBJ2-7 gives the whole variable domain DSGVTQTPKHLITATGQRVTLRCSPRSGDLSVYWYQQSLDQGLQFLIQYYNGEERAKGNILERFSAQQFPDLHSELNLSSLELGDSALYFCASSVGGAEGAYEQYFGPGTRLTVT.

The table lists this clonotype with a few counts. The chain employs TRBV6-5 and TRBJ2-1; 11 bases fit TRBD2. V was pared by 6 bases and J by 4 bases, with 8 bases of the junction left unmatched. The CDR3 has 16 residues. The germline V gene encodes CDR1 MNHEY and CDR2 SVGAGI. CDR3 sequence (DNA): TGTGCCAGCAGCCATTCCGGGACTAGCGGATACAATGAGCAGTTCTTC. Protein product: CASSHSGTSGYNEQFF.

This clonotype occurred a few times. This rearrangement joins TRBV9 to TRBJ2-1; 14 bases align to TRBD2. CDR3 length equals 15 residues. V gave up 0 bases and J gave up 7 bases; unmatched junction bases: 0. CDR1 is SGDLS and CDR2 is YYNGEE in the germline V gene. The CDR3 DNA follows: TGTGCCAGCAGCGTAGGGACTAGCGGGAGGAATGAGCAGTTCTTC. Amino acid sequence: CASSVGTSGRNEQFF.

The gene calls are TRBV28 and TRBJ1-4; 7 bases line up with TRBD1. With V trimmed by 3 bases and J by 5 bases, 6 bases remained unmatched. Germline lookup yields CDR1 MDHEN and CDR2 SYDVKM. CDR3 length: 15 residues. Written as DNA, the CDR3 is TGTGCCAGCAGTTTCTCGGACAGGCGGAATGAAAAACTGTTTTTT. Amino acid sequence: CASSFSDRRNEKLFF.

The count of this clonotype is one. The chain employs TRBV6-6 and TRBJ2-5; D is ambiguous. The better agreement between TRBJ2-7 and the DNA end casts doubt on the J call. This CDR3 region has 14 residues. Per the germline V gene, CDR1 is MNHNY and CDR2 is SVGAGI (reference sequence). CDR3 nucleotide sequence: TGTGCCAGCAGTTATACTCGGCGCTCCTACGAGCAGTACTTC. This gives the protein CASSYTRRSYEQYF.